The 13 T cell receptor beta chains listed next were all sequenced from one sample in a study of CD8 T cells in ankylosing spondylitis. Study-level findings and limits: Seemingly distinctive of ankylosing spondylitis blood was a TCR beta motif formed by eight highly homologous variants.

These receptors have no identified antigens. TCRdb re-called the 5' RACE reads with MiXCR, one entry per CDR3 protein. Counted here are about 210,000 distinct CDR3 sequences, 7% to 8% occurring once; the ten biggest clones make up 12% to 15%. The sample comprised blood, either unsorted or a sorted T cell fraction (not recorded which). Receptors originate from a male donor with ankylosing spondylitis.

Many counts were recorded for this clonotype. V and J are TRBV10-3 and TRBJ2-7; D possibly corresponds to TRBD1 (5 bases). The CDR3 covers 15 residues. CDR1 is ENHRY and CDR2 is SYGVKD in the germline V gene. The germline V and J ends were trimmed by 0 bases and 6 bases, with 15 bases remaining between them. The DNA of the CDR3 is TGTGCCATCAGTGAGTCGGAAGGGGCACCCTCCGAGCAGTACTTC. Protein product: CAISESEGAPSEQYF.

A few counts support this clonotype. The CDR3 nucleotides are TGTGCCAGCAGCCCCCTGGGGGGCTTGAATTCACCCCTCCACTTT. It translates to CASSPLGGLNSPLHF. This sequence joins TRBV14 and TRBJ1-6; weak D call: TRBD1 (6 bases). Germline assignment: CDR1 SGHDN and CDR2 FVKESK. V gave up 4 bases and J gave up 7 bases, with 14 bases separating them. This CDR3 is 15 amino acids long.

There are many counts of this clonotype. The CDR3 DNA reads as TGTGCCAGCAGCGTAAGGGGACAGGGCTACGAGCAGTACTTC. Its protein is CASSVRGQGYEQYF. The J gene is TRBJ2-7, the V gene TRBV9, with 9 bases lining up with TRBD1. The V and J ends lost 1 base and 3 bases, in that order; junction bases with no gene match: 2. Germline CDR1 is SGDLS and CDR2 is YYNGEE. The CDR3 is 14 amino acids.

This clonotype was counted between two and nine times. This chain connects TRBV9 to TRBJ1-1; the D gene is possibly TRBD1 (5 bases). Trimming took 3 bases from V and 6 from J, leaving 6 bases between them. Germline V CDR1 and CDR2: SGDLS, YYNGEE. This CDR3 comprises 11 residues. CDR3 bases: TGTGCCAGCAGCGCGGGGGCTGAAGCTTTCTTT. Its protein is CASSAGAEAFF.

Many counts were recorded for this clonotype. The chain is built from TRBV20-1 and TRBJ1-1; tentatively, D is TRBD1 (6 bases). The CDR3 runs to 14 residues. The germline gives CDR1 DFQATT, CDR2 SNEGSKA (reference sequence). Between the trimmed V and J ends, which lost 1 base and 2 bases, there was a span of 11 bases. In DNA form, the CDR3 reads TGCAGTGCTAGAGTGCAGGGGACAAACACTGAAGCTTTCTTT. Translated, it gives CSARVQGTNTEAFF.

This clonotype was seen ten or more times. The chain couples TRBV20-1 to TRBJ2-2, with D maybe TRBD1 (7 bases). The CDR3 is made up of 15 amino acids. The germline V gene encodes CDR1 DFQATT and CDR2 SNEGSKA (reference sequence). The ends were cut back, 1 base at V and 3 bases at J, with 12 bases in the middle. For the CDR3, the DNA is TGCAGTGCTAGAGCAGGGGGGACAGACACCGGGGAGCTGTTTTTT. Its protein is CSARAGGTDTGELFF.

This chain links TRBV6-2 or TRBV6-3 with TRBJ2-1; D call uncertain. The CDR3 sequence is 16 residues long. Germline V gives CDR1 MNHEY, CDR2 SVGEGT. With 2 bases removed from V and 8 bases from J, the gap between germline ends came to 19 bases. The CDR3 sequence: CASSYNRNWGTDEQFF. The CDR3 bases are TGTGCCAGCAGTTACAATAGGAATTGGGGAACGGATGAGCAGTTCTTC.

This clonotype has a count of ten or more. The V call is TRBV27, the J call TRBJ2-7; D remains ambiguous. The CDR3 length is 14 residues. Trimming removed 1 base from V and 3 bases from J, with 10 bases in between. Per germline, CDR1 MNHEY and CDR2 SMNVEV (reference sequence). CDR3 loop: CASSLFGLGYEQYF. The CDR3 bases are TGTGCCAGCAGTTTATTTGGGTTAGGCTACGAGCAGTACTTC.

There are many counts of this clonotype. The chain links TRBV19 to TRBJ2-7; D uncertain. Trimming left V 6 bases short and J 0 bases short, with 9 bases between. CDR1 and CDR2 from the germline V gene are LNHDA and SQIVND (reference sequence). The CDR3 has 13 amino acids. In nucleotides, the CDR3 is TGTGCCAGTAGGGAAGGTGCCTCCTACGAGCAGTACTTC. The encoded protein is CASREGASYEQYF.

This clonotype was counted only a few times. V usage is TRBV29-1 and J usage is TRBJ2-1; maybe TRBD1 (5 bases). The germline V gene encodes CDR1 SQVTM and CDR2 ANQGSEA. V lost 0 bases and J 13 bases, leaving 10 bases between the germline ends. The CDR3 has 11 residues. The chain's CDR3 is CSVEEGRVQFF. The CDR3 coding sequence is TGCAGCGTTGAAGAGGGCAGGGTACAGTTCTTC.

This clonotype showed up just a few times. The V gene is TRBV20-1, the J gene TRBJ2-6; no firm D call. Germline V gene data show CDR1 as DFQATT and CDR2 as SNEGSKA (reference sequence). This CDR3 has 15 residues. Trimming pared 0 bases from V and 1 base from J, leaving 7 bases between. The CDR3 is CSARDGRSGANVLTF. CDR3 coding DNA: TGCAGTGCTAGAGATGGGCGTTCTGGGGCCAACGTCCTGACTTTC.

The chain joins TRBV7-2 to TRBJ2-2; no definite D call. Trimming removed 0 bases from V and 4 bases from J, with 12 bases in between. Germline-derived CDR1 and CDR2 are SGHTA and FQGNSA. CDR3 length: 16 residues. For the CDR3, the DNA is TGTGCCAGCAGCTTAGCTCGCAGAGTTCGCACCGGGGAGCTGTTTTTT. Its translation: CASSLARRVRTGELFF.

This clonotype was counted a few times. The gene calls are TRBV18 and TRBJ2-1, with D possibly being TRBD2 (5 bases). V was pared by 1 base and J by 0 bases, with 7 bases between. The germline CDR1 and CDR2 sequences are KGHSH and LQKENI. The CDR3 length is 15 residues. The CDR3 nucleotides are TGTGCCAGCTCACCACGGGGAGACTCCTACAATGAGCAGTTCTTC. Residues: CASSPRGDSYNEQFF.